This passage covers 27 T cell receptor beta chains from one sample sequenced in a study of long-term antiretroviral therapy in people with HIV. Assay version v3.0 of immunoSEQ was used, and it was run at survey level. The assay was immunoSEQ multiplex PCR, and TCRdb's table has in-frame clones only and misses some. This table has 20,000 to 30,000 clones, 85% appearing once. The sample was unsorted PBMCs, taken 2.3 years after starting antiretroviral therapy. The receptors here all came from a man in his forties with HIV.

The chain uses TRBV6-1 and TRBJ2-6; D ambiguous. This CDR3 spans 16 amino acids. CDR1 is MNHNS, CDR2 SASEGT, per germline. Trimming took off 1 base at V and 3 bases at J, with 10 bases between the two ends. This CDR3 is CASSEVGGYGANVLTF. In DNA, the CDR3 is TGTGCCAGCAGTGAAGTTGGCGGCTATGGGGCCAACGTCCTGACTTTC.

The CDR3 nucleotides read TGTGCCATCAGTAGTCTCTTGAACACTGAAGCTTTCTTT. Encoded protein: CAISSLLNTEAFF. This sequence joins TRBV10-3 and TRBJ1-1; D not certain. CDR1 ENHRY and CDR2 SYGVKD come from the germline V gene. The CDR3 contains 13 residues. Trimming shortened V by 5 bases and J by 0 bases, and 7 bases separated the two germline ends.

This clone was recorded a few times. This sequence joins TRBV7-9 and TRBJ1-5, with D uncertain. The V end was cut by 0 bases, the J end by 6 bases, with 3 bases between. Germline-derived CDR1 and CDR2 are SEHNR and FQNEAQ (reference sequence). The CDR3 covers 12 residues. The CDR3 region has the DNA TGTGCCAGCAGCTTAGCGGGTCAGCCCCAGCATTTT. This sequence encodes CASSLAGQPQHF.

The chain couples TRBV6-1 to TRBJ1-5; D is ambiguous. The CDR3 extends over 13 amino acids. Germline-derived CDR1 and CDR2 are MNHNS and SASEGT. The ends were cut back, 3 bases at V and 6 bases at J, with 9 bases in the middle. The CDR3 nucleotides read TGTGCCAGCAGTGAGTGGGAAGGTCAGCCCCAGCATTTT. Residues: CASSEWEGQPQHF.

The gene calls are TRBV27 and TRBJ1-4; D unclear. Germline values: CDR1 MNHEY, CDR2 SMNVEV (reference sequence). The germline V and J ends were trimmed by 4 bases and 4 bases, with 16 bases remaining between them. The CDR3 totals 16 residues. This CDR3 reads CASSSYLPQLNEKLFF. The CDR3 coding sequence is TGTGCCAGCAGTTCTTATCTCCCGCAGCTTAATGAAAAACTGTTTTTT.

This chain connects TRBV4-1 to TRBJ2-7; no clear D gene. V was pared by 2 bases and J by 3 bases, with 11 bases between. The CDR3 is 14 residues long. CDR1 is MGHRA and CDR2 is YSYEKL in the germline V gene. CDR3 loop: CASSQRAADYEQYF. CDR3 sequence (DNA): TGCGCCAGCAGCCAAAGGGCAGCCGACTACGAGCAGTACTTC.

This chain links TRBV11-2 with TRBJ2-7; D remains unclear. V shed 0 bases and J shed 4 bases, with 4 bases lying between them. CDR3 length equals 12 residues. Germline-derived CDR1 and CDR2 are SGHAT and FQNNGV. CDR3 sequence (DNA): TGTGCCAGCAGCTTAGATCGGTACGAGCAGTACTTC. Its translation is CASSLDRYEQYF.

The chain combines TRBV29-1 with TRBJ2-7; maybe TRBD1 (6 bases). V was trimmed by 6 bases and J by 4 bases, leaving 16 bases between them. CDR3 length equals 13 residues. Germline V lookup: CDR1 SQVTM, CDR2 ANQGSEA. The CDR3 region has the DNA TGCAGCGTCCCAGGGGTGAACCCGTACGAGCAGTACTTC. Its protein product is CSVPGVNPYEQYF.

The chain couples TRBV15 to TRBJ2-1; 11 bases map to TRBD2. The CDR3 totals 18 residues. CDR1 and CDR2 from the germline V gene are LNHNV and YYDKDF (reference sequence). V lost 5 bases to trimming and J lost 5 bases; unmatched junction nucleotides: 14. The CDR3 sequence is CATSSRYSVAGGDNEQFF. The CDR3 DNA is TGTGCCACCAGCTCCCGCTATTCTGTAGCGGGAGGGGACAATGAGCAGTTCTTC.

This clone appeared once. This rearrangement joins TRBV5-8 to TRBJ2-1, with no clear D. CDR3 length: 14 amino acids. Trimming took off 0 bases at V and 4 bases at J, with 8 bases between the two ends. Germline V gene lookup returns CDR1 SGHTS and CDR2 YDEGEE. The CDR3 loop is CASSLGRLYNEQFF. The CDR3 coding sequence is TGTGCCAGCAGCTTGGGACGGCTATACAATGAGCAGTTCTTC.

V usage is TRBV6-1 and J usage is TRBJ1-1; possible D gene TRBD1, 5 bases. The V and J ends lost 3 bases and 5 bases respectively, with 10 bases between them. The germline V gene has CDR1 MNHNS and CDR2 SASEGT. CDR3 size: 13 residues. The CDR3 bases are TGTGCCAGCAGTGAGGGGCGCTGGACTGAAGCTTTCTTT. Translated, it gives CASSEGRWTEAFF.

The J gene is TRBJ1-1, the V gene TRBV6-1, with D perhaps matching TRBD1 (5 bases). CDR3 length equals 17 residues. Germline V gene sequence: CDR1 MNHNS, CDR2 SASEGT. The V gene lost 1 base and the J gene lost 1 base, with 16 bases spanning the gap. CDR3 residues: CASSEESVGRENTEAFF. CDR3 nucleotide sequence: TGTGCCAGCAGTGAAGAGTCTGTGGGCAGGGAGAACACTGAAGCTTTCTTT.

The genes are TRBV5-4 and TRBJ2-1, with 7 positions matching TRBD2. Losses at the gene ends were 4 bases for V and 6 bases for J; bases not matched to a gene: 13. This CDR3 contains 16 residues. The germline gives CDR1 SGHNT, CDR2 YYREEE (reference sequence). CDR3 bases: TGTGCCAGCAGCACGGGCGGGGCGGGAGTTTTCAATGAGCAGTTCTTC. It codes for CASSTGGAGVFNEQFF.

The table lists this clone with a few counts. This rearrangement joins TRBV11-2 to TRBJ2-7; possible D gene TRBD2, 5 bases. V gave up 2 bases and J gave up 2 bases, with 13 bases separating them. Per the germline V gene, CDR1 is SGHAT and CDR2 is FQNNGV. This CDR3 is 15 amino acids long. The CDR3, as DNA: TGTGCCAGCAGCTTACAGGCGGGTAGAGCCTACGAGCAGTACTTC. Translated, it gives CASSLQAGRAYEQYF.

The V gene is TRBV6-1, the J gene TRBJ1-3, with TRBD1 identical over 8 bases. The J segment lost 4 bases and the V segment lost 3 bases, leaving 5 bases of the junction unmatched. Germline V gives CDR1 MNHNS, CDR2 SASEGT. This CDR3 region has 15 residues. The CDR3 region is CASSEWTGPGNTIYF. CDR3 coding DNA: TGTGCCAGCAGTGAGTGGACAGGGCCCGGAAACACCATATATTTT.

The table lists this clone with a few counts. The chain joins TRBV19 to TRBJ1-2; the D is unclear. Trimming left V 5 bases short and J 0 bases short, with 13 bases between. This CDR3 has 15 residues. From germline, CDR1 is LNHDA and CDR2 SQIVND (reference sequence). CDR3 nucleotides: TGTGCCAGTAGTTCCCTCGCCACAGCTAACTATGGCTACACCTTC. Encoded protein: CASSSLATANYGYTF.

The J gene is TRBJ2-2, the V gene TRBV5-1; 10 bases agree with TRBD1. CDR1 and CDR2 (germline): SGHRS, YFSETQ. The CDR3 runs to 15 residues. V trimming: 6 bases; J trimming: 5 bases; junction bases outside the gene matches: 7. The CDR3, as DNA: TGCGCCAGCATCCCGGGGACAGGGGTTACCGGGGAGCTGTTTTTT. This encodes CASIPGTGVTGELFF.

The chain joins TRBV5-1 to TRBJ1-6, with TRBD1 as a possible D gene (5 bases). This CDR3 contains 14 residues. Germline V lookup: CDR1 SGHRS, CDR2 YFSETQ. V lost 0 bases to trimming and J lost 13 bases, with 14 bases between them. The CDR3 spells CASSLDGATFPLHF. CDR3 bases: TGCGCCAGCAGCTTGGACGGGGCCACCTTCCCCCTCCACTTT. Complete variable domain (other parts from reference TRBV5-1 and TRBJ1-6): KAGVTQTPRYLIKTRGQQVTLSCSPISGHRSVSWYQQTPGQGLQFLFEYFSETQRNKGNFPGRFSGRQFSNSRSEMNVSTLELGDSALYLCASSLDGATFPLHFGNGTRLTVT.

The V and J genes are TRBV2 and TRBJ2-3; no firm D call. Looked up from germline, CDR1 is SNHLY and CDR2 is FYNNEI. The CDR3 is made up of 11 amino acids. V shed 7 bases and J shed 4 bases, with 6 bases lying between them. The CDR3 nucleotides read TGTGCCAGCAAGCCGGCAGATACGCAGTATTTT. Its protein product is CASKPADTQYF. Filled out from reference TRBV2 and TRBJ2-3, the complete variable domain reads EPEVTQTPSHQVTQMGQEVILRCVPISNHLYFYWYRQILGQKVEFLVSFYNNEISEKSEIFDDQFSVERPDGSNFTLKIRSTKLEDSAMYFCASKPADTQYFGPGTRLTVL.

This chain uses TRBV5-1 with TRBJ1-1, with 10 bases fitting TRBD1. Germline V gene lookup returns CDR1 SGHRS and CDR2 YFSETQ. Trimming at V came to 3 bases and at J to 4 bases, leaving 3 bases not matched to a gene. The CDR3 loop spans 14 amino acids. In nucleotides, the CDR3 is TGCGCCAGCAGCTGGACAGGGGGGAGCACTGAAGCTTTCTTT. This encodes CASSWTGGSTEAFF.

The chain recombines TRBV19 with TRBJ1-1, with 9 bases aligning to TRBD1. This CDR3 contains 14 residues. Germline V CDR1 and CDR2: LNHDA, SQIVND (reference sequence). V lost 7 bases, J lost 2 bases, and 5 bases stayed unmatched. In DNA form, the CDR3 reads TGTGCCAGTAACCAACAGGGGGCAAACACTGAAGCTTTCTTT. This encodes CASNQQGANTEAFF.

This sequence joins TRBV6-1 and TRBJ1-1; D is unclear. The germline V gene has CDR1 MNHNS and CDR2 SASEGT. The V and J ends lost 8 bases and 1 base respectively, with 11 bases between them. The CDR3 runs to 13 residues. The CDR3 reads CASCVSRNTEAFF. CDR3 bases: TGTGCCAGCTGCGTTTCCAGGAACACTGAAGCTTTCTTT.

This clone appeared a single time. The rearrangement joins TRBV11-2 to TRBJ1-2, with D hard to call. CDR3 size: 12 residues. V was cut by 5 bases and J by 6 bases, with 10 bases left in between. Germline-derived CDR1 and CDR2 are SGHAT and FQNNGV. CDR3 bases: TGTGCCAGCAGCACTCACAGCGATGGCTACACCTTC. Its protein is CASSTHSDGYTF.

In the case of this clone: A junction boundary mismatches the germline segment, possibly from a read error. The V gene is TRBV9, the J gene TRBJ2-2, with a weak D call TRBD2 (6 bases). The germline V gene encodes CDR1 SGDLS and CDR2 YYNGEE. The CDR3 is 14 amino acids. The CDR3 region has the DNA TGTGCCAGCAACCGGGACTCGAAAACCGGGGAGCTGTTTTTT. This encodes CASNRDSKTGELFF.

This chain uses TRBV10-2 with TRBJ2-3; 15 nucleotides match TRBD2. The length of the CDR3 is 16 residues. V lost 6 bases to trimming and J lost 4 bases; unmatched junction nucleotides: 5. Per germline, CDR1 WSHSY and CDR2 SAAADI. CDR3 protein: CASSEGLAGGADTQYF. CDR3 nucleotides: TGCGCCAGCAGCGAAGGACTAGCGGGAGGGGCAGATACGCAGTATTTT.

The V gene is TRBV7-9, the J gene TRBJ2-3; 12 positions match TRBD1. V shed 4 bases and J 0 bases; nucleotides not matched to a gene: 5. Germline CDR1 SEHNR, CDR2 FQNEAQ (reference sequence). The CDR3 consists of 17 residues. This chain's CDR3 is CASSSGTGGESTDTQYF. The CDR3 DNA is TGTGCCAGCAGCTCAGGGACAGGGGGCGAAAGCACAGATACGCAGTATTTT.

The CDR3 spells CASSPRGRAGDTQYF. The CDR3 bases are TGTGCCAGCAGCCCCAGGGGGAGGGCCGGAGATACGCAGTATTTT. This chain connects TRBV7-9 to TRBJ2-3; D is tentatively TRBD1 or TRBD2 (7 bases each). Trimming shortened V by 5 bases and J by 5 bases, and 17 bases separated the two germline ends. The CDR3 has 15 residues. Germline-derived CDR1 and CDR2 are SEHNR and FQNEAQ (reference sequence). The full variable domain, rest sourced from reference TRBV7-9 and TRBJ2-3, is DTGVSQNPRHKITKRGQNVTFRCDPISEHNRLYWYRQTLGQGPEFLTYFQNEAQLEKSRLLSDRFSAERPKGSFSTLEIQRTEQGDSAMYLCASSPRGRAGDTQYFGPGTRLTVL.